The entry below describes one T cell receptor (beta chain). How the authors handled the data: Estimation of nucleated cell counts was performed using reference gene primer amplification. Clones were sequenced by immunoSEQ multiplex PCR, and TCRdb holds only the in-frame ones, with some missing. D and trimming were read from the DNA, whereas the V and J calls and clone size are those reported in that table. The sample carries 260,000 or so clones, approximately 88% recorded once. The source of the sample is a study of blood T cell repertoires in COVID-19. Overall study: The cDNA or gDNA used as material had been derived from T cells, B-cell-depleted T cells, or PBMCs.

This receptor was taken from a man aged 18 to 30 with active or convalescent COVID-19. Material: peripheral blood.

The CDR3 sequence: CASSRLAGSPYEQYF. The CDR3 DNA reads TGCGCCAGCAGTCGACTAGCGGGGAGCCCCTACGAGCAGTACTTC. The rearrangement joins TRBV10-1 to TRBJ2-7, with 11 bases matching TRBD2. J gave up 2 bases and V 5 bases, and 5 bases lay outside the gene matches. Germline V gene data show CDR1 as WNHNN and CDR2 as SYGVQD (reference sequence). The CDR3 extends over 15 amino acids.